Listed here are 14 T cell receptor beta chains from one sample, sequenced in a study of long-term antiretroviral therapy in people with HIV. With survey level as its setting, the immunoSEQ assay was v3.0. Using immunoSEQ multiplex PCR, the repertoire was profiled, and TCRdb retains in-frame clones only, with some absent. The table shows around 23,000 clones, with almost 80% occurring only once. The sample was unsorted PBMCs, taken 2.1 years after starting antiretroviral therapy. The receptors come from a man aged 25-45 years with HIV.

V usage is TRBV28 and J usage is TRBJ2-3, with TRBD2 identical over 9 bases. Per the germline V gene, CDR1 is MDHEN and CDR2 is SYDVKM. This CDR3 spans 14 amino acids. V lost 7 bases and J lost 6; bases outside the gene matches: 8. The CDR3 bases are TGTGCCAGCACCCTAGCGGGGTGGGCCGATACGCAGTATTTT. This gives the protein CASTLAGWADTQYF.

The J gene is TRBJ2-3, the V gene TRBV5-6, with 11 bases matching TRBD2. V lost 3 bases, J lost 1 base, and 4 bases stayed unmatched. CDR1 and CDR2 (germline): SGHDT, YYEEEE. The CDR3 runs 16 residues. CDR3: CASSWTGLAGTDTQYF. The CDR3 nucleotides are TGTGCCAGCAGCTGGACGGGACTAGCGGGCACAGATACGCAGTATTTT.

The chain's CDR3 is CASSPGGGPYEQYF. The CDR3 coding sequence is TGTGCCAGCAGCCCCGGGGGAGGGCCCTACGAGCAGTACTTC. This rearrangement joins TRBV9 to TRBJ2-7; 7 positions agree with TRBD2. This CDR3 spans 14 amino acids. With V trimmed by 4 bases and J by 2 bases, 6 bases remained unmatched. Germline V lookup: CDR1 SGDLS, CDR2 YYNGEE.

A single count supports this clone. This chain connects TRBV7-6 to TRBJ2-1, with D perhaps TRBD2 (5 bases). The V gene lost 4 bases and the J gene lost 3 bases, with 7 bases spanning the gap. The CDR3 spans 13 residues. Germline values: CDR1 SGHVS, CDR2 FNYEAQ. The CDR3 loop is CASSSGSYNEQFF. Written as DNA, the CDR3 is TGTGCCAGCAGCTCTGGGAGCTACAATGAGCAGTTCTTC.

The chain is built from TRBV6-1 and TRBJ1-1; D uncertain. Germline lookup yields CDR1 MNHNS and CDR2 SASEGT. The CDR3 totals 13 residues. The V and J ends lost 0 bases and 2 bases respectively, with 4 bases between them. This CDR3 reads CASSEAPNTEAFF. CDR3 DNA: TGTGCCAGCAGTGAAGCGCCCAACACTGAAGCTTTCTTT.

V gene TRBV25-1 combines with J gene TRBJ1-1; perhaps TRBD1 as D (6 bases). Germline V gene sequence: CDR1 MGHDK, CDR2 SYGVNS. The CDR3 has 17 residues. V lost 1 base and J 5 bases, leaving 20 bases between the germline ends. This CDR3 reads CASSESPTGTRGTEAFF. In DNA form, the CDR3 reads TGTGCCAGCAGTGAATCCCCAACAGGGACGAGAGGGACTGAAGCTTTCTTT. The whole variable domain, remainder taken from reference TRBV25-1 and TRBJ1-1, is EADIYQTPRYLVIGTGKKITLECSQTMGHDKMYWYQQDPGMELHLIHYSYGVNSTEKGDLSSESTVSRIRTEHFPLTLESARPSHTSQYLCASSESPTGTRGTEAFFGQGTRLTVV.

In DNA, the CDR3 is TGTGCCAGCAGCTTCGCCAGGAACACTGAAGCTTTCTTT. This sequence encodes CASSFARNTEAFF. The V call is TRBV7-6, the J call TRBJ1-1; D remains ambiguous. The CDR3 totals 13 residues. Germline-derived CDR1 and CDR2 are SGHVS and FNYEAQ. V was shortened by 3 bases and J by 1 base, with 6 bases between the two germline ends. Complete variable domain (other parts from reference TRBV7-6 and TRBJ1-1): GAGVSQSPRYKVTKRGQDVALRCDPISGHVSLYWYRQALGQGPEFLTYFNYEAQQDKSGLPNDRFSAERPEGSISTLTIQRTEQRDSAMYRCASSFARNTEAFFGQGTRLTVV.

V is TRBV5-1 and J is TRBJ2-1; 9 nucleotides align to TRBD2. V lost 0 bases, J lost 10 bases, and 11 bases stayed unmatched. The germline gives CDR1 SGHRS, CDR2 YFSETQ. The CDR3 runs 16 residues. The CDR3 DNA is TGCGCCAGCAGCTTGGGGGCCCTAGCGGGAAGATCGGAGCAGTTCTTC. This sequence encodes CASSLGALAGRSEQFF.

The gene calls are TRBV7-9 and TRBJ2-1; the match to TRBD1 covers 8 bases. The CDR3 is made up of 15 amino acids. CDR1 and CDR2 (germline): SEHNR, FQNEAQ (reference sequence). J gave up 3 bases and V 3 bases, and 4 bases lay outside the gene matches. The CDR3 DNA is TGTGCCAGCAGCTTCGACAGGGGAGGCTACAATGAGCAGTTCTTC. It codes for CASSFDRGGYNEQFF.

The chain employs TRBV11-3 and TRBJ2-2; TRBD2 is a possible D gene (7 bases). Germline V lookup: CDR1 SGHNT, CDR2 YENEEA. The CDR3 is made up of 14 amino acids. The V gene lost 9 bases and the J gene lost 4 bases, with 15 bases spanning the gap. In DNA, the CDR3 is TGTGCCAGTTCTCCGGGGGGCGGCACCGGGGAGCTGTTTTTT. It encodes CASSPGGGTGELFF.

The rearrangement joins TRBV19 to TRBJ1-2; 11 bases are shared with TRBD1. J gave up 6 bases and V 9 bases, and 15 bases lay outside the gene matches. The germline CDR1 and CDR2 sequences are LNHDA and SQIVND (reference sequence). The CDR3 is 16 amino acids. The CDR3, as DNA: TGTGCCAGCAACCAACGTAGGGACAGGGGGAAAGATGGCTACACCTTC. Residues: CASNQRRDRGKDGYTF.

This clone has a single count. This chain uses TRBV5-5 with TRBJ1-3, with D unclear. CDR3 length: 16 amino acids. Per the germline V gene, CDR1 is SGHKS and CDR2 is YYEKEE (reference sequence). Deletions cut 4 bases from V and 0 bases from J, with 14 bases between. The CDR3 DNA sequence: TGTGCCAGCAGCCCACGGGGTGATTTCTCTGGAAACACCATATATTTT. Protein product: CASSPRGDFSGNTIYF.

The chain has TRBV19 and TRBJ2-1; TRBD1 aligns across 9 bases. The germline V gene encodes CDR1 LNHDA and CDR2 SQIVND (reference sequence). CDR3 size: 16 residues. V was pared by 3 bases and J by 9 bases, with 12 bases of the junction left unmatched. The CDR3 DNA sequence: TGTGCCAGTAGTATCAACTCGGTACAGGGGGCGGGTGAGCAGTTCTTC. Its protein is CASSINSVQGAGEQFF.

A single count supports this clone. This chain links TRBV21-1 with TRBJ2-2; the D call in the table, TRBD2, was not verified against the DNA. TRBV21-1 is a pseudogene locus. This CDR3 comprises 11 residues. In nucleotides, the CDR3 is TGTGCCAGATACCGGGCCGGGGAGCTGTTTTTT. Translated, it gives CARYRAGELFF.